The rows below give T cell receptor beta chains drawn from one sample of a study of blood T cell repertoires in COVID-19. Only in-frame clones appear in the TCRdb table, and some are missing; sequencing was by immunoSEQ multiplex PCR. The table shows under 200,000 clones, with roughly 90% occurring only once. The specimen was PBMCs or T cells enriched from blood (not recorded which). Receptors originate from a woman aged 18-30 years who had recovered from COVID-19. The CDR3 runs from the conserved cysteine through the conserved F or W. A D gene is named only where the DNA matches it firmly. Size values are once, few and many counts, or a class for expanded clones, and some rows have none.

cdr3_nt: TGTGCCAGCTCACTCAACCCCGCTAGCGGGGGAGAGACCCAGTACTTC
cdr3_aa: CASSLNPASGGETQYF
j_call: TRBJ2-5
clone_size: .
d_call: TRBD2
v_call: TRBV18

cdr3_nt: TGTGCCAGCAGACCCGGGACACTGGATGAAAAACTGTTTTTT
cdr3_aa: CASRPGTLDEKLFF
j_call: TRBJ1-4
clone_size: .
d_call: .
v_call: TRBV28

cdr3_nt: TGCGCCAGCAGTCCAGGGACTAGCGCTTATACGCAGTATTTT
cdr3_aa: CASSPGTSAYTQYF
j_call: TRBJ2-3
clone_size: once
d_call: TRBD2
v_call: TRBV5-1

cdr3_nt: TGCGCCAGCAGCTTGGGACTAGCGGGAGGGTCCTACGAGCAGTACTTC
cdr3_aa: CASSLGLAGGSYEQYF
j_call: TRBJ2-7
clone_size: .
d_call: TRBD2
v_call: TRBV5-1

cdr3_nt: TGCGCCAGCAGCCAGCCGGACAGGGTCTCCGAGACCCAGTACTTC
cdr3_aa: CASSQPDRVSETQYF
j_call: TRBJ2-5
clone_size: .
d_call: TRBD1
v_call: TRBV4-1

cdr3_nt: TGTGCCAGCAGCTTGGGAATGGACAGGGCCACAGATACGCAGTATTTT
cdr3_aa: CASSLGMDRATDTQYF
j_call: TRBJ2-3
clone_size: once
d_call: TRBD1
v_call: TRBV5-4

cdr3_nt: TGTGCCAGCAGCTTAGAACTAGGGCAGACCTACGAGCAGTACTTC
cdr3_aa: CASSLELGQTYEQYF
j_call: TRBJ2-7
clone_size: few
d_call: .
v_call: TRBV11-2

cdr3_nt: TGTGCCAGCAGTTTTCGGGTAGGCACTGAAGCTTTCTTT
cdr3_aa: CASSFRVGTEAFF
j_call: TRBJ1-1
clone_size: once
d_call: .
v_call: TRBV27

cdr3_nt: TGTGCCAGTAGTACGACTGACCAAGAGACCCAGTACTTC
cdr3_aa: CASSTTDQETQYF
j_call: TRBJ2-5
clone_size: .
d_call: .
v_call: TRBV19

cdr3_nt: TGTGCCAGCAGTTTGCCACAGAACTATGGCTACACCTTC
cdr3_aa: CASSLPQNYGYTF
j_call: TRBJ1-2
clone_size: .
d_call: .
v_call: TRBV28

cdr3_nt: TGCGCCAGCAGCAAGAGGGTGAACTACGAGCAGTACTTC
cdr3_aa: CASSKRVNYEQYF
j_call: TRBJ2-7
clone_size: .
d_call: .
v_call: TRBV4-1

cdr3_nt: TGTGCCAGCAGGAGACTAGAGAATGAGCAGTTCTTC
cdr3_aa: CASRRLENEQFF
j_call: TRBJ2-1
clone_size: .
d_call: .
v_call: TRBV6-5

cdr3_nt: TGTGCCAGCAGTTTTCCCCCCCACTCCTACGAGCAGTACTTC
cdr3_aa: CASSFPPHSYEQYF
j_call: TRBJ2-7
clone_size: .
d_call: .
v_call: TRBV28

cdr3_nt: TGTGCCAGCTCACTCCCGGACTCGAAATTTGGCTACACCTTC
cdr3_aa: CASSLPDSKFGYTF
j_call: TRBJ1-2
clone_size: .
d_call: .
v_call: TRBV18

cdr3_nt: TGTGCCAGCAGTTTAGACGGGAGGGCCGAGGATACGCAGTATTTT
cdr3_aa: CASSLDGRAEDTQYF
j_call: TRBJ2-3
clone_size: .
d_call: TRBD2
v_call: TRBV27

cdr3_nt: TGTGCCGGACAGGGACTTAGCAATCAGCCCCAGCATTTT
cdr3_aa: CAGQGLSNQPQHF
j_call: TRBJ1-5
clone_size: once
d_call: TRBD1
v_call: TRBV6-5

cdr3_nt: TGTGCCACCCACCGGGACAGGGGGTCTCATGAGCAGTTCTTC
cdr3_aa: CATHRDRGSHEQFF
j_call: TRBJ2-1
clone_size: few
d_call: TRBD1
v_call: TRBV15

cdr3_nt: TGTGCCAGCAGCCCCTGGGCTAGCGGGAGTATCTACGAGCAGTACTTC
cdr3_aa: CASSPWASGSIYEQYF
j_call: TRBJ2-7
clone_size: .
d_call: TRBD2
v_call: TRBV9

cdr3_nt: TGTGCCAGTAGTATAGCTCCTAGCGGGTATGAGCAGTTCTTC
cdr3_aa: CASSIAPSGYEQFF
j_call: TRBJ2-1
clone_size: .
d_call: TRBD2
v_call: TRBV19

cdr3_nt: TGCAGCGTTGACCGCGCGGACAGGGTATGGACTGAAGCTTTCTTT
cdr3_aa: CSVDRADRVWTEAFF
j_call: TRBJ1-1
clone_size: .
d_call: TRBD1
v_call: TRBV29-1

cdr3_nt: TGTGCCAGCAGTCAACCTCAGGGGCCGCCGCTCCTCCACTTT
cdr3_aa: CASSQPQGPPLLHF
j_call: TRBJ1-6
clone_size: .
d_call: .
v_call: TRBV28

cdr3_nt: TGTGCCAGCAGAGATCAGGGCGGAACTGAAGCTTTCTTT
cdr3_aa: CASRDQGGTEAFF
j_call: TRBJ1-1
clone_size: .
d_call: .
v_call: TRBV28

cdr3_nt: TGTGCCTGGAGCCCCGGAGGGCTTAATGAAAAACTGTTTTTT
cdr3_aa: CAWSPGGLNEKLFF
j_call: TRBJ1-4
clone_size: .
d_call: .
v_call: TRBV30

cdr3_nt: TGTGCCAGCAGCCCTCAGCCAACTAGCTCCTACGAGCAGTACTTC
cdr3_aa: CASSPQPTSSYEQYF
j_call: TRBJ2-7
clone_size: .
d_call: .
v_call: TRBV7-2

cdr3_nt: TGTGCCAGCAGTAGACAGGGATTTGACAATGAGCAGTTCTTC
cdr3_aa: CASSRQGFDNEQFF
j_call: TRBJ2-1
clone_size: .
d_call: TRBD1
v_call: TRBV6-2/TRBV6-3

cdr3_nt: TGCAGCGTTGAAAGCCCGTCCTTTAACTATGGCTACACCTTC
cdr3_aa: CSVESPSFNYGYTF
j_call: TRBJ1-2
clone_size: .
d_call: .
v_call: TRBV29-1

cdr3_nt: TGTGCCAGCAGCCCCAGGCGGGAGGAAGAGACCCAGTACTTC
cdr3_aa: CASSPRREEETQYF
j_call: TRBJ2-5
clone_size: .
d_call: TRBD2
v_call: TRBV5-4

cdr3_nt: TGTGCCAGTAGTATAAAATGGGGGGTCGGGGAGCTGTTTTTT
cdr3_aa: CASSIKWGVGELFF
j_call: TRBJ2-2
clone_size: .
d_call: .
v_call: TRBV19

cdr3_nt: TGTGCCAGCAGTTTGTGGGGGGTTGGAGAGCAGTACTTC
cdr3_aa: CASSLWGVGEQYF
j_call: TRBJ2-7
clone_size: .
d_call: .
v_call: TRBV6-5

cdr3_nt: TGTGCCAGTACCCTAACCGGGACAGAAACACAAGAGACCCAGTACTTC
cdr3_aa: CASTLTGTETQETQYF
j_call: TRBJ2-5
clone_size: .
d_call: TRBD1
v_call: TRBV19

cdr3_nt: TGCGCCAGCAGCTTGGCAGATACAGGGTCGACTAATGAAAAACTGTTTTTT
cdr3_aa: CASSLADTGSTNEKLFF
j_call: TRBJ1-4
clone_size: .
d_call: .
v_call: TRBV5-1

cdr3_nt: TGCGCCAGCAGCCCCCAGGGGTCCAAGACAGATACGCAGTATTTT
cdr3_aa: CASSPQGSKTDTQYF
j_call: TRBJ2-3
clone_size: .
d_call: .
v_call: TRBV4-1

cdr3_nt: TGTGCCAGCAGCAGGGATCAGCCCCAGCATTTT
cdr3_aa: CASSRDQPQHF
j_call: TRBJ1-5
clone_size: few
d_call: .
v_call: TRBV2

cdr3_nt: TGTGCCAGCAGTACGTATAGCGGGAGGGCCGACTACAATGAGCAGTTCTTC
cdr3_aa: CASSTYSGRADYNEQFF
j_call: TRBJ2-1
clone_size: once
d_call: TRBD2
v_call: TRBV28

cdr3_nt: TGTGCCAGTAGTACCGGACAGACCCGTGGCTACACCTTC
cdr3_aa: CASSTGQTRGYTF
j_call: TRBJ1-2
clone_size: once
d_call: .
v_call: TRBV19

cdr3_nt: TGTGCCAGCAGCGTGGGACAGCAAGAGACCCAGTACTTC
cdr3_aa: CASSVGQQETQYF
j_call: TRBJ2-5
clone_size: .
d_call: TRBD1
v_call: TRBV9

cdr3_nt: TGTGCCAGCAGAGAGGCTATGTCAGATACGCAGTATTTT
cdr3_aa: CASREAMSDTQYF
j_call: TRBJ2-3
clone_size: .
d_call: .
v_call: TRBV25-1

cdr3_nt: TGTGCCAGCAGCTTCGGGACAGGGGATTATGGCTACACCTTC
cdr3_aa: CASSFGTGDYGYTF
j_call: TRBJ1-2
clone_size: .
d_call: TRBD1
v_call: TRBV7-8

cdr3_nt: TGTGCCAGCAGCTTGAGGACTAGCGGGAGGCGGGGCTACAATGAGCAGTTCTTC
cdr3_aa: CASSLRTSGRRGYNEQFF
j_call: TRBJ2-1
clone_size: .
d_call: TRBD2
v_call: TRBV5-4

cdr3_nt: TGTGCCAGCAGTCCACAGTTTAACTATGGCTACACCTTC
cdr3_aa: CASSPQFNYGYTF
j_call: TRBJ1-2
clone_size: .
d_call: .
v_call: TRBV6-6

cdr3_nt: TGTGCCTGGAGAGTAGCGGAATTGAACACCGGGGAGCTGTTTTTT
cdr3_aa: CAWRVAELNTGELFF
j_call: TRBJ2-2
clone_size: .
d_call: .
v_call: TRBV30

cdr3_nt: TGTGCCAGCAGTCCGAGATGGGCTAGCGGGAGTAGGACGCAGTATTTT
cdr3_aa: CASSPRWASGSRTQYF
j_call: TRBJ2-3
clone_size: .
d_call: TRBD2
v_call: TRBV5-4

cdr3_nt: TGTGCCAGCAGCTTAGGCAACAATCAACAAGAGACCCAGTACTTC
cdr3_aa: CASSLGNNQQETQYF
j_call: TRBJ2-5
clone_size: once
d_call: .
v_call: TRBV7-6

cdr3_nt: TGCAGTGCCAGGCACGCTGGGGAGCAGTTCTTC
cdr3_aa: CSARHAGEQFF
j_call: TRBJ2-1
clone_size: medium-sized
d_call: .
v_call: TRBV20-1

cdr3_nt: TGTGCCAGCAGCGCAGCGAGCTATACTGAAGCTTTCTTT
cdr3_aa: CASSAASYTEAFF
j_call: TRBJ1-1
clone_size: .
d_call: .
v_call: TRBV6-5

cdr3_nt: TGTGCCAGCAGTTTGGCGGCAGGGGGCTCCATATATTTT
cdr3_aa: CASSLAAGGSIYF
j_call: TRBJ1-3
clone_size: .
d_call: TRBD1
v_call: TRBV28

cdr3_nt: TGCGCCAGCAGCGATCCGAGGAGGGGATCTGGAAACACCATATATTTT
cdr3_aa: CASSDPRRGSGNTIYF
j_call: TRBJ1-3
clone_size: once
d_call: .
v_call: TRBV4-1

cdr3_nt: TGTGCCACCAGCATGGGGGCCCCGGGCTCTGGCTACACCTTC
cdr3_aa: CATSMGAPGSGYTF
j_call: TRBJ1-2
clone_size: .
d_call: .
v_call: TRBV15

cdr3_nt: TGTGCCAGCAGTCCGGGGACTAGCGGGAGAGGAGCCCAAGAGACCCAGTACTTC
cdr3_aa: CASSPGTSGRGAQETQYF
j_call: TRBJ2-5
clone_size: .
d_call: TRBD2
v_call: TRBV27

cdr3_nt: TGTGCCAGCAGCCGACTAGCGGGAGAATACGAGCAGTACTTC
cdr3_aa: CASSRLAGEYEQYF
j_call: TRBJ2-7
clone_size: .
d_call: TRBD2
v_call: TRBV6-5

cdr3_nt: TGTGCCAGCAGCTTCATATGGTCGGGGCTAGCGCCTAATGAGCAGTTCTTC
cdr3_aa: CASSFIWSGLAPNEQFF
j_call: TRBJ2-1
clone_size: .
d_call: .
v_call: TRBV7-8

cdr3_nt: TGTGCCAGCAGCTTCGACAGTTCTGGAAACACCATATATTTT
cdr3_aa: CASSFDSSGNTIYF
j_call: TRBJ1-3
clone_size: .
d_call: .
v_call: TRBV7-8

cdr3_nt: TGTGCCAGTAGTGGACTAGCGGGAGGTGCTAGGGACGAGCAGTACTTC
cdr3_aa: CASSGLAGGARDEQYF
j_call: TRBJ2-7
clone_size: .
d_call: TRBD2
v_call: TRBV19

cdr3_nt: TGCGCCAGCAGTGAGTTAGCCCGGTACTCCTACGAGCAGTACTTC
cdr3_aa: CASSELARYSYEQYF
j_call: TRBJ2-7
clone_size: .
d_call: .
v_call: TRBV10-2

cdr3_nt: TGTGCCAGCAGCTCGACAGGGGTGACTGAAGCTTTCTTT
cdr3_aa: CASSSTGVTEAFF
j_call: TRBJ1-1
clone_size: once
d_call: TRBD1
v_call: TRBV5-6

cdr3_nt: TGTGCCAGCAGCTTCACGGGGGTTAAAGGAGAAAAACTGTTTTTT
cdr3_aa: CASSFTGVKGEKLFF
j_call: TRBJ1-4
clone_size: .
d_call: .
v_call: TRBV7-9

cdr3_nt: TGTGCCAGCAGTAGGCTAGCGGGAGGTGATGAGCAGTTCTTC
cdr3_aa: CASSRLAGGDEQFF
j_call: TRBJ2-1
clone_size: .
d_call: TRBD2
v_call: TRBV28

cdr3_nt: TGTGCCAGCAGTTCCCGAGGACAGCCCCAGCATTTT
cdr3_aa: CASSSRGQPQHF
j_call: TRBJ1-5
clone_size: .
d_call: .
v_call: TRBV27